Presented here are 21 T cell receptor beta chains from one specimen sequenced in a study of human T cells and chemical hapten exposure. Time point meaning: patch test 1, 2 weeks after DPC sensitization. Treatment denoted: therapeutic diphenylcyclopropenone sensitization with weekly scalp DPC. A single record per CDR3 protein comes from TCRdb applying MiXCR to the RACE reads. The sample has fewer than 500,000 distinct CDR3 sequences, about 4.8% seen once. Material: whole blood, obtained in connection with sensitization to the hapten diphenylcyclopropenone (DPC). The receptors derive from a woman aged 45-60 years with alopecia areata. Some clones in this sample may be carry-over from other donors' samples.

This clonotype was recorded a few times. The V and J genes are TRBV3-1 and TRBJ1-1; tentative D call: TRBD1 (5 bases). The CDR3 length is 16 residues. Looked up from germline, CDR1 is LGHDT and CDR2 is YNNKEL (reference sequence). With 2 bases removed from V and 1 base from J, the gap between germline ends came to 14 bases. The CDR3 sequence is CASSQNLAGQNTEAFF. Written as DNA, the CDR3 is TGTGCCAGCAGCCAAAATCTCGCAGGACAGAACACTGAAGCTTTCTTT.

The chain combines TRBV20-1 with TRBJ2-1; D not certain. The ends were cut back, 0 bases at V and 5 bases at J, with 14 bases in the middle. CDR3 length: 15 amino acids. CDR1 and CDR2 (germline): DFQATT, SNEGSKA (reference sequence). The CDR3 DNA sequence: TGCAGTGCTAGAGATGTGGGGTGGGGTAACAATGAGCAGTTCTTC. Translated: CSARDVGWGNNEQFF.

This clonotype showed up many times. This chain uses TRBV7-9 with TRBJ1-1; tentative D call: TRBD1 (5 bases). CDR3 length: 14 residues. V was pared by 7 bases and J by 4 bases, with 16 bases between. Per germline, CDR1 SEHNR and CDR2 FQNEAQ (reference sequence). The CDR3 region is CASTLIGGATEAFF. For the CDR3, the DNA is TGTGCCAGCACCCTCATAGGAGGGGCCACTGAAGCTTTCTTT.

In its sample, this clonotype was seen many times. The chain has TRBV20-1 and TRBJ2-3; D perhaps matches TRBD2 (8 bases). Germline CDR1 and CDR2: DFQATT and SNEGSKA (reference sequence). Deletions cut 6 bases from V and 2 bases from J, with 21 bases between. This CDR3 has 16 residues. This chain's CDR3 is CSAAGGSDRATDTQYF. CDR3 nucleotide sequence: TGCAGTGCCGCGGGGGGTTCAGACAGGGCCACAGATACGCAGTATTTT.

This clonotype was counted at least ten times. J is TRBJ2-3 and V is TRBV4-2; D perhaps matches TRBD1 (5 bases). The CDR3 is made up of 17 amino acids. The V gene lost 0 bases and the J gene lost 2 bases, with 15 bases spanning the gap. Per germline, CDR1 LGHNA and CDR2 YNFKEQ. The CDR3 sequence is CASSQEGAQPSTDTQYF. The CDR3 nucleotides are TGTGCCAGCAGCCAAGAAGGGGCCCAACCCTCCACAGATACGCAGTATTTT.

Many counts were recorded for this clonotype. The chain carries TRBV4-2 and TRBJ2-7; D remains unclear. CDR3 length: 15 amino acids. V lost 0 bases to trimming and J lost 6 bases, with 15 bases between them. CDR1 is LGHNA and CDR2 is YNFKEQ in the germline V gene. CDR3 in amino acids: CASSQDQTAWAEQYF. CDR3 nucleotides: TGTGCCAGCAGCCAAGATCAAACAGCCTGGGCCGAGCAGTACTTC.

This clonotype has at least ten counts. The chain is built from TRBV27 and TRBJ2-3; D might be TRBD2 (6 bases). Germline assignment: CDR1 MNHEY and CDR2 SMNVEV (reference sequence). V dropped 4 bases and J dropped 1 base, with 12 bases sitting between them. The CDR3 is 15 amino acids. The CDR3 region has the DNA TGTGCCAGCAGTTCCGGTTGGGGGGGCACAGATACGCAGTATTTT. Its protein is CASSSGWGGTDTQYF.

This clonotype was counted ten times or more. The rearrangement uses TRBV6-6 and TRBJ2-1; TRBD1 matches at 8 bases. Germline V gene sequence: CDR1 MNHNY, CDR2 SVGAGI (reference sequence). CDR3 length: 16 residues. The V and J ends lost 6 bases and 8 bases, in that order; junction bases with no gene match: 15. CDR3 coding DNA: TGTGCCAGCAGCTCCAGGCGGGCAGGGGGCTTCTATGAGCAGTTCTTC. Translated, it gives CASSSRRAGGFYEQFF.

This clonotype was detected a few times. The chain recombines TRBV5-1 with TRBJ2-3, with 12 bases that match TRBD2. This CDR3 spans 14 amino acids. CDR1 SGHRS and CDR2 YFSETQ come from the germline V gene. V gave up 7 bases and J gave up 5 bases; unmatched junction bases: 5. The CDR3 protein is CASELAGGQDTQYF. CDR3 DNA: TGCGCCAGCGAGCTAGCGGGGGGGCAAGATACGCAGTATTTT.

There are many counts of this clonotype. The chain joins TRBV25-1 to TRBJ1-1, with a tentative D call TRBD1 (6 bases). The CDR3 runs 15 residues. Germline values: CDR1 MGHDK, CDR2 SYGVNS. V was pared by 3 bases and J by 0 bases, with 11 bases between. The CDR3 DNA is TGTGCCAGCAGTGATTCCGACAGGATGAACACTGAAGCTTTCTTT. It encodes CASSDSDRMNTEAFF.

This clonotype was detected many times. This chain joins TRBV28 and TRBJ2-7; 11 bases are shared with TRBD1. There are 15 residues in the CDR3. From germline, CDR1 is MDHEN and CDR2 SYDVKM. V lost 5 bases, J lost 5 bases, and 8 bases stayed unmatched. In DNA form, the CDR3 reads TGTGCCAGCAGTAGGACAGGGGGCGGGTTGGACGAGCAGTACTTC. This translates into CASSRTGGGLDEQYF.

The J gene is TRBJ1-3, the V gene TRBV9; D is unclear. V was clipped by 0 bases and J by 0 bases, with 7 bases between them. The germline V gene encodes CDR1 SGDLS and CDR2 YYNGEE. The length of the CDR3 is 15 residues. The CDR3 DNA is TGTGCCAGCAGCGTAGCAAGCAGCTCTGGAAACACCATATATTTT. Amino acid sequence: CASSVASSSGNTIYF.

This clonotype has just a few counts. The gene calls are TRBV29-1 and TRBJ2-3, with TRBD2 matching 11 bases. V was pared by 7 bases and J by 1 base, with 1 base of the junction left unmatched. This CDR3 region has 13 residues. Germline V gives CDR1 SQVTM, CDR2 ANQGSEA. This CDR3 is CSGSGGGTDTQYF. The DNA for the CDR3 is TGCAGCGGTAGCGGGGGGGGCACAGATACGCAGTATTTT.

J is TRBJ2-1 and V is TRBV13; 8 nucleotides align to TRBD2. The germline V gene encodes CDR1 PRHDT and CDR2 FYEKMQ (reference sequence). With V trimmed by 5 bases and J by 8 bases, 5 bases remained unmatched. The CDR3 extends over 13 amino acids. CDR3 in amino acids: CASSRGGRDEQFF. Written as DNA, the CDR3 is TGTGCCAGCAGCCGGGGGGGAAGGGATGAGCAGTTCTTC.

The V gene is TRBV12-3 or TRBV12-4, the J gene TRBJ2-1; TRBD2 might be the D (5 bases). This CDR3 is built from 14 residues. The ends were cut back, 8 bases at V and 3 bases at J, with 14 bases in the middle. The CDR3, as DNA: TGTGCCAGCTTGGGTAGCGCTATCTACAATGAGCAGTTCTTC. Its protein is CASLGSAIYNEQFF.

This clonotype was found many times. The gene calls are TRBV2 and TRBJ1-5; no clear D. Germline V gives CDR1 SNHLY, CDR2 FYNNEI. The CDR3 runs to 14 residues. The germline V and J ends were trimmed by 2 bases and 4 bases, with 9 bases remaining between them. The CDR3 is CASSEKRGNQPQHF. Written as DNA, the CDR3 is TGTGCCAGCAGTGAAAAGCGCGGTAATCAGCCCCAGCATTTT.

The chain is built from TRBV6-1 and TRBJ2-3, with D tentatively TRBD2 (5 bases). The germline gives CDR1 MNHNS, CDR2 SASEGT. Trimming stripped 4 bases from V and 3 bases from J, with 11 bases between. This CDR3 is 14 amino acids long. The CDR3 region is CASSAPGGTDTQYF. The DNA of the CDR3 is TGTGCCAGCAGTGCCCCCGGAGGTACAGATACGCAGTATTTT.

To note about this clonotype: A much more abundant neighbour one base away suggests this may be a read error. This chain joins TRBV29-1 and TRBJ2-3; tentative D call: TRBD2 (6 bases). The CDR3 covers 12 residues. The V end lost 8 bases, the J end lost 2 bases, and 11 bases lay between the germline ends. The V gene's germline CDR1 is SQVTM and CDR2 ANQGSEA. CDR3 in amino acids: CSIIAATDTQYF. The CDR3 DNA reads as TGCAGCATTATAGCGGCCACAGATACGCAGTATTTT.

This clonotype has at least ten counts. J is TRBJ2-7 and V is TRBV11-2, with 8 bases fitting TRBD2. The J segment lost 2 bases and the V segment lost 5 bases, leaving 5 bases of the junction unmatched. There are 14 residues in the CDR3. Germline V gene data show CDR1 as SGHAT and CDR2 as FQNNGV. The CDR3, as DNA: TGTGCCAGCAGCGCGTTAGCGGGAACCTACGAGCAGTACTTC. Amino acid sequence: CASSALAGTYEQYF.

This clonotype has at least ten counts. The CDR3 DNA reads TGTGCCAGCAGCTTAGATGCTGGAGGCCCCGGGACCCAGTACTTC. It encodes CASSLDAGGPGTQYF. V is TRBV11-2 and J is TRBJ2-5, with D possibly being TRBD2 (5 bases). Germline V CDR1 and CDR2: SGHAT, FQNNGV. CDR3 length: 15 amino acids. The germline V and J ends were trimmed by 0 bases and 7 bases, with 15 bases remaining between them. Full variable domain (rest looked up from reference TRBV11-2 and TRBJ2-5): EAGVAQSPRYKIIEKRQSVAFWCNPISGHATLYWYQQILGQGPKLLIQFQNNGVVDDSQLPKDRFSAERLKGVDSTLKIQPAKLEDSAVYLCASSLDAGGPGTQYFGPGTRLLVL.

This clonotype has at least ten counts. The chain employs TRBV5-1 and TRBJ2-3; the D gene is possibly TRBD2 (5 bases). Germline CDR1 reads SGHRS; CDR2 reads YFSETQ. CDR3 length: 17 amino acids. Trimming took off 0 bases at V and 1 base at J, with 15 bases between the two ends. The DNA for the CDR3 is TGCGCCAGCAGCTTGGTTCGAGGGCCGTCAGGCACAGATACGCAGTATTTT. This codes for CASSLVRGPSGTDTQYF.